These 6 T cell receptor beta chains share one sample of origin, sequenced in a study of early T cells in non-severe SARS-CoV-2 infection. TCRdb used MiXCR to reprocess the 5' RACE reads, holding one entry per CDR3 protein. The sample has about 77,000 distinct CDR3 sequences; around 8.7% are singletons. Sequenced material: whole blood. These receptors were obtained from an adult who was a healthcare worker with PCR-confirmed SARS-CoV-2 infection or an uninfected control (not recorded which).

This clonotype was observed at least ten times. J is TRBJ2-1 and V is TRBV7-9; 12 nucleotides align to TRBD2. CDR3 length: 17 amino acids. Germline CDR1 and CDR2: SEHNR and FQNEAQ (reference sequence). J gave up 3 bases and V 3 bases, and 6 bases lay outside the gene matches. As DNA, the CDR3 is TGTGCCAGCAGCTTGGGAGGACTAGCGGGAAACTACAATGAGCAGTTCTTC. The encoded protein is CASSLGGLAGNYNEQFF. Together with reference TRBV7-9 and TRBJ2-1, the CDR3 gives the full variable domain: DTGVSQNPRHKITKRGQNVTFRCDPISEHNRLYWYRQTLGQGPEFLTYFQNEAQLEKSRLLSDRFSAERPKGSFSTLEIQRTEQGDSAMYLCASSLGGLAGNYNEQFFGPGTRLTVL.

This clonotype was observed many times. V usage is TRBV5-1 and J usage is TRBJ2-5; D might be TRBD1 (6 bases). The V gene's germline CDR1 is SGHRS and CDR2 YFSETQ. Trimming stripped 4 bases from V and 2 bases from J, with 12 bases between. The CDR3 extends over 14 amino acids. CDR3 coding DNA: TGCGCCAGCAGCCCTGGACAGCCGCAAGAGACCCAGTACTTC. It encodes CASSPGQPQETQYF.

The chain joins TRBV30 to TRBJ1-1; D unresolved. CDR1 and CDR2 from the germline V gene are GTSNPN and SVGIG (reference sequence). V was trimmed by 5 bases and J by 0 bases, leaving 16 bases between them. CDR3 length equals 15 residues. In nucleotides, the CDR3 is TGTGCCTGGCGGAACTTTTTTATCATGAACACTGAAGCTTTCTTT. Its translation: CAWRNFFIMNTEAFF.

Ten or more counts support this clonotype. This sequence joins TRBV20-1 and TRBJ2-1; 12 nucleotides agree with TRBD2. CDR3 size: 15 residues. Losses at the gene ends were 6 bases for V and 10 bases for J; bases not matched to a gene: 13. CDR1 is DFQATT, CDR2 SNEGSKA, per germline (reference sequence). The CDR3 nucleotides are TGCAGTGCCATCCGCGGGGTACTAGCGGGGGGCGAGCAGTTCTTC. Its translation: CSAIRGVLAGGEQFF.

V and J are TRBV12-3 or TRBV12-4 and TRBJ2-3; possibly TRBD1 for D (6 bases). The V end lost 6 bases, the J end lost 6 bases, and 22 bases lay between the germline ends. The CDR3 has 16 amino acids. The CDR3 nucleotides are TGTGCCAGCAGACCCGCGTGGGACAACGAGGCGGATACGCAGTATTTT. This gives the protein CASRPAWDNEADTQYF.

There are a few counts of this clonotype. V and J are TRBV3-1 and TRBJ2-1, with 10 bases lining up with TRBD2. The germline gives CDR1 LGHDT, CDR2 YNNKEL (reference sequence). V lost 11 bases and J lost 8; bases outside the gene matches: 12. The CDR3 runs to 14 residues. This chain's CDR3 is CAVRGLAGADEQFF. The DNA of the CDR3 is TGTGCCGTGAGGGGGCTAGCGGGAGCGGATGAGCAGTTCTTC.